The clone carrying this T cell receptor beta chain has at least ten counts. Its antigen is not known. Each TCR cDNA molecule bore a unique molecular identifier. One entry per CDR3 protein results from TCRdb running MiXCR on the 5' RACE reads. The repertoire holds 17,000 or so distinct CDR3 sequences, less than 7.5% seen once, with roughly 6.6% in the top ten. The entry originates in a study of spatial heterogeneity in lung cancer. Turning to the study itself: Detection of beta-chain sequences consistently exceeded that of alpha-chain sequences.

V dropped 5 bases and J dropped 3 bases, with 8 bases sitting between them. The CDR3 totals 12 residues. CDR1 is SGHRS and CDR2 is YFSETQ in the germline V gene. Findings of the study overall: Coverage of tumor T cells, by estimate, reached around 6.3% for alpha chains and less than 15% for beta chains. Counts that tracked tumor mutation counts were those of expanded intratumoral alpha and beta TCRs.

Time point indicated: sample taken at primary tumor resection. This chain connects TRBV5-1 to TRBJ1-2; no firm D call. This specimen consisted of lung tumor tissue, obtained at surgery. The TCR sequence derives from a male donor with early-stage non-small cell lung cancer. The CDR3 DNA sequence: TGCGCCAGCAGGGACGTCTACTATGGCTACACCTTC. Its translation is CASRDVYYGYTF.